A few counts support the clone carrying this T cell receptor (beta chain). Per the study methods: Researchers report that nucleated cell counts were estimated from reference gene primer amplification. Sequenced by immunoSEQ multiplex PCR; TCRdb stores in-frame clones only, minus some. V and J calls and clone size are copied from that table; D and trimming were computed from the DNA. The table lists 200,000 to 250,000 clones, over 75% of them singletons. The record originates from a study of blood T cell repertoires in COVID-19. Study context: The analysed material was cDNA or gDNA that came from T cells, B-cell-depleted T cells, or PBMCs.

V trimming: 5 bases; J trimming: 1 base; junction bases outside the gene matches: 3. Germline assignment: CDR1 SNHLY and CDR2 FYNNEI. This CDR3 has 15 amino acids. Enrollees, about 18 to 95 years old, lived in 24 US areas. This chain joins TRBV2 and TRBJ1-5, with 9 nucleotides matching TRBD1. This receptor was identified in a man aged 25-45 years with acute COVID-19. The specimen was PBMCs or T cells enriched from blood (not recorded which). The CDR3 is CASSLGQGSNQPQHF. The CDR3 nucleotides are TGTGCCAGCAGTCTGGGACAGGGCAGCAATCAGCCCCAGCATTTT.